Shown below are 12 T cell receptor beta chains from a single sample sequenced in a study of T cell responses to AZD1222 COVID-19 vaccine. TCRdb keeps only in-frame clones here, not all; method: immunoSEQ multiplex PCR. The data contain some 42,000 clones, 80% to 85% of them singletons. The sequenced sample was peripheral blood, obtained 28 days after the second AZD1222 dose. Receptor source: an adult who received the AZD1222 COVID-19 vaccine.

This chain links TRBV3-1 (or the pseudogene TRBV3-2) with TRBJ2-5, with TRBD2 matching over 7 bases. Germline trimming cut 4 bases from V and 2 bases from J; bases unmatched to any gene: 7. This CDR3 comprises 15 residues. Germline CDR1 and CDR2: LGHDT and YNNKEL (reference sequence). The CDR3 here is CASSPRGSGQETQYF. The CDR3 DNA reads TGTGCCAGCAGCCCCCGGGGTAGCGGGCAAGAGACCCAGTACTTC.

The rearrangement uses TRBV6-1 and TRBJ1-5; tentative D call: TRBD1 (6 bases). V gave up 0 bases and J gave up 6 bases, with 12 bases separating them. CDR1 MNHNS and CDR2 SASEGT come from the germline V gene. This CDR3 region has 15 residues. The CDR3 DNA reads as TGTGCCAGCAGTGAAGCGCAGGGGCCGGGTCAGCCCCAGCATTTT. Encoded protein: CASSEAQGPGQPQHF.

The V gene is TRBV5-1, the J gene TRBJ2-7, with 7 bases identical to TRBD2. From germline, CDR1 is SGHRS and CDR2 YFSETQ. Losses at the gene ends were 4 bases for V and 5 bases for J; bases not matched to a gene: 12. The CDR3 extends over 15 amino acids. The CDR3 nucleotides read TGCGCCAGCAGCCGGTTTCGGGGGGAAATGCACGAGCAGTACTTC. Protein product: CASSRFRGEMHEQYF. The full variable domain, in which reference TRBV5-1 and TRBJ2-7 provide the parts outside the CDR3, is KAGVTQTPRYLIKTRGQQVTLSCSPISGHRSVSWYQQTPGQGLQFLFEYFSETQRNKGNFPGRFSGRQFSNSRSEMNVSTLELGDSALYLCASSRFRGEMHEQYFGPGTRLTVT.

This sequence joins TRBV30 and TRBJ1-4; a possible D gene is TRBD1 (5 bases). There are 14 residues in the CDR3. Germline CDR1 reads GTSNPN; CDR2 reads SVGIG (reference sequence). V dropped 2 bases and J dropped 5 bases, with 12 bases sitting between them. This CDR3 reads CAWSTGLVNEKLFF. The CDR3 bases are TGTGCCTGGAGTACAGGACTGGTAAATGAAAAACTGTTTTTT.

The chain recombines TRBV4-1 with TRBJ2-5, with 9 bases that match TRBD1. The CDR3 totals 19 residues. Germline V gene data show CDR1 as MGHRA and CDR2 as YSYEKL. The J segment lost 1 base and the V segment lost 1 base, leaving 13 bases of the junction unmatched. CDR3 loop: CASSQGFSHGQGSQETQYF. Written as DNA, the CDR3 is TGCGCCAGCAGCCAAGGGTTTTCCCATGGACAGGGGAGCCAAGAGACCCAGTACTTC.

The chain combines TRBV27 with TRBJ1-2, with 10 positions matching TRBD1. Trimming took 6 bases from V and 2 from J; bases not matched to a gene: 18. Germline CDR1 MNHEY, CDR2 SMNVEV (reference sequence). The CDR3 runs to 19 residues. The CDR3 nucleotides read TGTGCCAGCAGCCCACCTGAGGGGGTTGGGACAGGGGCAAACTATGGCTACACCTTC. Translating it yields CASSPPEGVGTGANYGYTF.

The V and J genes are TRBV5-1 and TRBJ2-5; D assignment may be TRBD1 or TRBD2 (6 bases each). The germline CDR1 and CDR2 sequences are SGHRS and YFSETQ. The CDR3 loop spans 16 amino acids. Trimming cost V 2 bases and J 3 bases, with 17 bases left between them. The CDR3 sequence: CASSFWSGAPKETQYF. In DNA form, the CDR3 reads TGCGCCAGCAGCTTTTGGTCGGGGGCTCCGAAAGAGACCCAGTACTTC.

The rearrangement joins TRBV14 to TRBJ2-5; the D is unclear. The germline gives CDR1 SGHDN, CDR2 FVKESK. This CDR3 contains 14 residues. Deletions cut 3 bases from V and 5 bases from J, with 13 bases between. The DNA for the CDR3 is TGTGCCAGCAGCCAGGACGGGTTCTCGGAGACCCAGTACTTC. It translates to CASSQDGFSETQYF.

A remark on this clone: A read error may produce the germline difference seen at one junction end. The CDR3 protein is CASRDGLVAWF. The CDR3 nucleotides are TGTGCCAGCAGGGATGGACTCGTCGCATGGTTC. The V call is TRBV6-5, the J call TRBJ2-7; a possible D gene is TRBD2 (5 bases). This CDR3 has 11 amino acids. CDR1 MNHEY and CDR2 SVGAGI come from the germline V gene.

The gene calls are TRBV10-3 and TRBJ2-7; 8 nucleotides align to TRBD1. CDR1 is ENHRY and CDR2 is SYGVKD in the germline V gene. This CDR3 spans 14 amino acids. The J segment lost 2 bases and the V segment lost 7 bases, leaving 7 bases of the junction unmatched. The CDR3 DNA sequence: TGTGCCATCACCCCGGGGACAGGACCCTACGAGCAGTACTTC. It yields the protein CAITPGTGPYEQYF.

The chain recombines TRBV5-1 with TRBJ1-5; perhaps TRBD1 as D (6 bases). The CDR3 contains 15 residues. Germline-derived CDR1 and CDR2 are SGHRS and YFSETQ. Trimming took off 1 base at V and 7 bases at J, with 15 bases between the two ends. The CDR3 DNA follows: TGCGCCAGCAGCTTGAGGCCAGGGGTAGGGCAGCCCCAGCATTTT. Translation gives CASSLRPGVGQPQHF.

The V call is TRBV12-3 or TRBV12-4, the J call TRBJ1-1; D is undetermined. This CDR3 is built from 13 residues. The germline V and J ends were trimmed by 3 bases and 3 bases, with 8 bases remaining between them. The CDR3, as DNA: TGTGCCAGCAGTTTGGGGATCCACACTGAAGCTTTCTTT. Translation: CASSLGIHTEAFF.